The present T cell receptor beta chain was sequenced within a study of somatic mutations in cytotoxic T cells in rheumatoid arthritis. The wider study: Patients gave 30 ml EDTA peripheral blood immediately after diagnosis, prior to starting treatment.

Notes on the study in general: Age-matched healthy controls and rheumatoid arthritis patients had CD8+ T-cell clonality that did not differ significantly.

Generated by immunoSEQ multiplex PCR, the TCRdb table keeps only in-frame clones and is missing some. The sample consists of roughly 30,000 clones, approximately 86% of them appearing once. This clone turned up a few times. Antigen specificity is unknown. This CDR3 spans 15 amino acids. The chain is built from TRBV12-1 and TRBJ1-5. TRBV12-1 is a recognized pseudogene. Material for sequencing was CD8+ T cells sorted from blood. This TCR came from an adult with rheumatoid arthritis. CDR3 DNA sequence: TGTGCCAGCAGCTTTGTCTCGGTTAGCAATCAGCCCCAGCATTTT. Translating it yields CASSFVSVSNQPQHF.